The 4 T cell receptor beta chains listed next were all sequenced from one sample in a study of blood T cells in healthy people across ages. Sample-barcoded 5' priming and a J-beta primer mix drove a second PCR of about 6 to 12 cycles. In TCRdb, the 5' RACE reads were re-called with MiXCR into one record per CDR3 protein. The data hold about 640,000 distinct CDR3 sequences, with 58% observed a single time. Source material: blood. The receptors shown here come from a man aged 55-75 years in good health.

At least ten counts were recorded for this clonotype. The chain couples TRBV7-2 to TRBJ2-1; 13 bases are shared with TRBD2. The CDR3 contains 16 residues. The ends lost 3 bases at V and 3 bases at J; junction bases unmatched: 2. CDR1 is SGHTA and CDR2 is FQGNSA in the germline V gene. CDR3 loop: CASSLTSGGYYNEQFF. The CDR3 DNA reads TGTGCCAGCAGCTTGACTAGCGGGGGGTACTACAATGAGCAGTTCTTC.

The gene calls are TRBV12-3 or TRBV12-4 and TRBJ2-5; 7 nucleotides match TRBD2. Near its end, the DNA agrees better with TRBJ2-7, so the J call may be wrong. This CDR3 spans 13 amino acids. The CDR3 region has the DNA TGTGCCAGCAGGGGGGGGTCGGGTGTCGAGCAGTACTTC. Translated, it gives CASRGGSGVEQYF.

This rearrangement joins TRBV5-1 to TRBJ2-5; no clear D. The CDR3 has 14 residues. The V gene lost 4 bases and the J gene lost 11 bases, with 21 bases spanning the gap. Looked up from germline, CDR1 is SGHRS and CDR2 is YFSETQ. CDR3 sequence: CASSPGEVFNEQYF. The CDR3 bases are TGCGCCAGCAGCCCCGGTGAGGTCTTCAATGAGCAGTACTTC.

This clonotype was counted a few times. The CDR3 coding sequence is TGCAGTGCTAGAGGTGGGGCGATTTACAATGAGCAGTTCTTC. Amino acids: CSARGGAIYNEQFF. V gene TRBV20-1 combines with J gene TRBJ2-1, with TRBD1 as a possible D gene (5 bases). Germline CDR1 and CDR2: DFQATT and SNEGSKA (reference sequence). The CDR3 consists of 14 residues. Trimming took off 1 base at V and 4 bases at J, with 11 bases between the two ends.